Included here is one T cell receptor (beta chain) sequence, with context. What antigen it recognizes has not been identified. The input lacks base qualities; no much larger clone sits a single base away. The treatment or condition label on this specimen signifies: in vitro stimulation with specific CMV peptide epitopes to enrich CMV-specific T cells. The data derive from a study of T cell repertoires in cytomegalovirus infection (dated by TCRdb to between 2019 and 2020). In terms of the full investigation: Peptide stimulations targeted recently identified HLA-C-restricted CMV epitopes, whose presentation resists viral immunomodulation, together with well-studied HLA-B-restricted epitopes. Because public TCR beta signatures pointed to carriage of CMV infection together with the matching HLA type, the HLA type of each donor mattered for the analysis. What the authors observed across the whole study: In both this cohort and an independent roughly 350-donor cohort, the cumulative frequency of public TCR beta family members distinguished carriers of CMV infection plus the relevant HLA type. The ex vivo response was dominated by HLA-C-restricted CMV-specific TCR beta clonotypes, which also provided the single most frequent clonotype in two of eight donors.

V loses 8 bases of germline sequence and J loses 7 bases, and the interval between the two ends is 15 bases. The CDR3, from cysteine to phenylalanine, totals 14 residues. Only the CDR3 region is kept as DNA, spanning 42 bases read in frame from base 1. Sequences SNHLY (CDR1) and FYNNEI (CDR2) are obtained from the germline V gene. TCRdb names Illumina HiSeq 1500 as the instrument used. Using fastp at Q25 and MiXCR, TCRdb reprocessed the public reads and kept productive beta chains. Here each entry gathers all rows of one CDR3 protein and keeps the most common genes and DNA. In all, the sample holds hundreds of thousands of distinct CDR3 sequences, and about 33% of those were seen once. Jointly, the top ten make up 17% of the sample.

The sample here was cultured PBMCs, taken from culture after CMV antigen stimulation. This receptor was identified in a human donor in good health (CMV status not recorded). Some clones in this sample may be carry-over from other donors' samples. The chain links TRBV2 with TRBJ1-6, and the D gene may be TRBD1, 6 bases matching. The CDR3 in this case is CASSGRGGNSPLHF. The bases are TGTGCCAGCTCCGGGAGGGGGGGAAATTCACCCCTCCACTTT.